The clone carrying this T cell receptor beta chain has more than one count but fewer than ten. Using its own MiXCR run on the 5' RACE reads, TCRdb lists one record per CDR3 protein. This sample has a few hundred thousand distinct CDR3 sequences, with 20% to 30% found just once. This sample stems from a study of CD8 T cells in ankylosing spondylitis. V shed 0 bases and J 5 bases; nucleotides not matched to a gene: 5. This CDR3 region has 14 residues. The germline V gene encodes CDR1 DFQATT and CDR2 SNEGSKA (reference sequence). The V and J genes are TRBV20-1 and TRBJ1-1; 8 bases agree with TRBD1. Sequenced: blood, either unsorted or a sorted T cell fraction (not recorded which). The TCR comes from a male donor with ankylosing spondylitis or in good health (not recorded which). CDR3 nucleotides: TGCAGTGCTAGAGATCGCAGGGGGCCGACTGAAGCTTTCTTT. It codes for CSARDRRGPTEAFF.